This T cell receptor (beta chain) came from a study of control samples from healthy donors and cancer patients. Clones were sequenced by immunoSEQ multiplex PCR, and TCRdb holds only the in-frame ones, with some missing. Among about 65,000 clones listed, less than 95% were seen once. J gave up 5 bases and V 6 bases, and 6 bases lay outside the gene matches. Germline assignment: CDR1 MNHEY and CDR2 SVGAGI. This CDR3 comprises 14 residues. The receptor comes from a woman between 50 and 59 years old with colorectal cancer. The V and J genes are TRBV6-5 and TRBJ1-2; 10 bases agree with TRBD1. The source material was PBMCs. As DNA, the CDR3 is TGTGCCAGCAGCCGGGACAGGGGAAGGTATGGCTACACCTTC. It codes for CASSRDRGRYGYTF.